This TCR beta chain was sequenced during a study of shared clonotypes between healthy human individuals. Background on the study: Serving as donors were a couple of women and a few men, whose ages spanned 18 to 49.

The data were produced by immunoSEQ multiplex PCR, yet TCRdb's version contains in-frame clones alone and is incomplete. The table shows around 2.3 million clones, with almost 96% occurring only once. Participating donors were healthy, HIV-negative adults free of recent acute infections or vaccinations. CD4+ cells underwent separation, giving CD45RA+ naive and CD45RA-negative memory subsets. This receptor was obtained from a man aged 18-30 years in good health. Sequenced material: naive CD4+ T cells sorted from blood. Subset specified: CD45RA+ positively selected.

The CDR3 DNA follows: TGTGCCAGCTCCGCATATTTCGACAGCAGAAGCACCGGGGAGCTGTTTTTT. Translated, it gives CASSAYFDSRSTGELFF. The V call is TRBV18, the J call TRBJ2-2; perhaps TRBD1 as D (5 bases). The CDR3 contains 17 residues. Germline V gene sequence: CDR1 KGHSH, CDR2 LQKENI. V was trimmed by 6 bases and J by 4 bases, leaving 21 bases between them.